A single sample is the source of the 8 T cell receptor beta chains below, sequenced in a study of patients and donors after allogeneic stem cell transplantation. MiXCR, run by TCRdb on the RT-PCR reads, gives a single entry per CDR3 protein. The data contain about 960,000 distinct CDR3 sequences, about 20% of them singletons. Sequenced: blood, either unsorted or a sorted T cell fraction (not recorded which). All receptors come from a human donor who was either an allogeneic HSCT recipient or a stem cell or donor lymphocyte infusion donor (not recorded which). It is not recorded whose cells these are; they may come from a transplant donor.

This clonotype was detected only a few times. The genes are TRBV4-2 and TRBJ2-2, with a possible D match to TRBD2 (5 bases). The germline gives CDR1 LGHNA, CDR2 YNFKEQ. The CDR3 length is 12 residues. CDR3 DNA sequence: TGTGCGGCGGGTGCGAACACCGGGGAGCTGTTTTTT. It codes for CAAGANTGELFF.

This clonotype was observed a few times. This chain links TRBV20-1 with TRBJ1-5, with TRBD1 identical over 9 bases. Per germline, CDR1 DFQATT and CDR2 SNEGSKA (reference sequence). V lost 2 bases and J lost 1; bases outside the gene matches: 3. The CDR3 has 15 residues. The CDR3 region is CSARTGGRSNQPQHF. The CDR3 DNA is TGCAGTGCTAGAACAGGGGGCCGAAGCAATCAGCCCCAGCATTTT.

The chain recombines TRBV6-5 with TRBJ1-4; D is perhaps TRBD1 (6 bases). The CDR3 length is 18 residues. The V end lost 4 bases, the J end lost 8 bases, and 26 bases lay between the germline ends. The V gene's germline CDR1 is MNHEY and CDR2 SVGAGI. CDR3 amino acids: CASSFALGLTGNREKLFF. CDR3 bases: TGTGCCAGCAGTTTCGCACTTGGACTGACAGGAAATAGGGAAAAACTGTTTTTT.

This clonotype was counted between two and nine times. V usage is TRBV12-3 or TRBV12-4 and J usage is TRBJ1-5; D not certain. The CDR3 has 14 residues. V was pared by 5 bases and J by 1 base, with 9 bases between. The CDR3 DNA is TGTGCCAGCAGTCTACAGCGCAGCAATCAGCCCCAGCATTTT. This codes for CASSLQRSNQPQHF.

The chain recombines TRBV5-6 with TRBJ2-7, with 10 bases identical to TRBD2. This CDR3 spans 16 amino acids. V lost 3 bases, J lost 2 bases, and 8 bases stayed unmatched. Germline CDR1 and CDR2: SGHDT and YYEEEE. This chain's CDR3 is CASSWETSGFAYEQYF. The DNA for the CDR3 is TGTGCCAGCAGCTGGGAGACTAGCGGGTTTGCCTACGAGCAGTACTTC.

This clonotype was observed at least ten times. V is TRBV12-3 or TRBV12-4 and J is TRBJ1-2; no firm D call. Trimming took off 1 base at V and 3 bases at J, with 9 bases between the two ends. This CDR3 comprises 14 residues. CDR3 bases: TGTGCCAGCAGTTTAGGGCAGCTGGACTATGGCTACACCTTC. Translating it yields CASSLGQLDYGYTF.

This clonotype was counted at least ten times. The rearrangement links TRBV12-3 or TRBV12-4 to TRBJ1-1; no reliable D call. The CDR3 runs 14 residues. Trimming removed 7 bases from V and 0 bases from J, with 12 bases in between. CDR3 DNA sequence: TGTGCCAGCACCTTAGGCTTCATGAACACTGAAGCTTTCTTT. It encodes CASTLGFMNTEAFF.

The chain uses TRBV6-2 or TRBV6-3 and TRBJ1-5; TRBD1 agrees at 7 bases. This CDR3 is 15 amino acids long. Germline loops: CDR1 MNHEY, CDR2 SVGEGT. J gave up 8 bases and V 5 bases, and 12 bases lay outside the gene matches. DNA for the CDR3: TGTGCCAGCAGTCCTCGACAGGGACCCGTCGAGCCCCAGCATTTT. Amino acids: CASSPRQGPVEPQHF.